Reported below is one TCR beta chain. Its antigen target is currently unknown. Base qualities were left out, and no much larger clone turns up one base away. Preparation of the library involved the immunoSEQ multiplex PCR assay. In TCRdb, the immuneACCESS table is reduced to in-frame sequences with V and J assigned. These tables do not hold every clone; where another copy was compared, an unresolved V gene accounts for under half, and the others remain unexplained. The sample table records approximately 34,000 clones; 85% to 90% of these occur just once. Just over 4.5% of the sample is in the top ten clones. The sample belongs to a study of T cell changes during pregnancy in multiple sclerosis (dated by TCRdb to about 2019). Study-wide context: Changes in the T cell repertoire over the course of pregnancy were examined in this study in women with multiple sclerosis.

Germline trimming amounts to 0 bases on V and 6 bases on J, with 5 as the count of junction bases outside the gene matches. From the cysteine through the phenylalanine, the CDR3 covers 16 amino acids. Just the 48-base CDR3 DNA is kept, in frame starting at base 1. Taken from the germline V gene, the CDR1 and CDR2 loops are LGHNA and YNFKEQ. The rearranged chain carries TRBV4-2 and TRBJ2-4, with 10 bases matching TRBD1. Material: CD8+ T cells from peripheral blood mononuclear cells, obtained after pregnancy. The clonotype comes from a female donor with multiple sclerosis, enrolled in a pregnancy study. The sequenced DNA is TGTGCCAGCAGCCAAGATGAGGGACAGGGGAGAAACATTCAGTACTTC. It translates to CASSQDEGQGRNIQYF.